The 14 T cell receptor beta chains given below trace back to one sample, sequenced in a study of response to subunit inactivated influenza vaccine. TCRdb used MiXCR to reprocess the RT-PCR reads, holding one entry per CDR3 protein. In the table there are about 700,000 distinct CDR3 sequences, roughly 14% of which are singletons. Specimen: PBMCs from blood, collected 14 to 15 days before vaccination. Receptors originate from a middle-aged man who received an inactivated influenza vaccine.

This clonotype came up a few times. The chain carries TRBV15 and TRBJ2-7, with 8 bases identical to TRBD1. This CDR3 is 14 amino acids long. Germline V gene data show CDR1 as LNHNV and CDR2 as YYDKDF (reference sequence). J gave up 6 bases and V 3 bases, and 7 bases lay outside the gene matches. The CDR3 bases are TGTGCCACCAGCAGGGACAGGGTTTTTGGCGAGCAGTACTTC. It specifies CATSRDRVFGEQYF.

Only a few counts were recorded for this clonotype. The rearrangement joins TRBV20-1 to TRBJ2-1; TRBD2 matches at 7 bases. Germline CDR1 and CDR2: DFQATT and SNEGSKA (reference sequence). The CDR3 spans 13 residues. V shed 3 bases and J 8 bases; nucleotides not matched to a gene: 7. The CDR3 DNA reads as TGCAGTGCTAGGGGTGGGAGGGCCCATGAGCAGTTCTTC. Translation: CSARGGRAHEQFF.

CDR3 sequence: CASSPVTGSTGELFF. DNA of the CDR3: TGTGCCAGCAGCCCCGTTACAGGGAGCACCGGGGAGCTGTTTTTT. The chain combines TRBV16 with TRBJ2-2; TRBD1 might be the D (6 bases). The CDR3 runs 15 residues. The V end lost 4 bases, the J end lost 4 bases, and 13 bases lay between the germline ends. Germline V CDR1 and CDR2: KGHSY, FQNENV. Full variable domain (outside the CDR3, taken from reference TRBV16 and TRBJ2-2): GEEVAQTPKHLVRGEGQKAKLYCAPIKGHSYVFWYQQVLKNEFKFLISFQNENVFDETGMPKERFSAKCLPNSPCSLEIQATKLEDSAVYFCASSPVTGSTGELFFGEGSRLTVL.

CDR3 nucleotide sequence: TGTGCCAGCAGCCCGGACAGTCCTAATCAGCCCCAGCATTTT. It is translated as CASSPDSPNQPQHF. V is TRBV7-9 and J is TRBJ1-5, with D possibly matching TRBD1 (6 bases). Trimming shortened V by 5 bases and J by 4 bases, and 12 bases separated the two germline ends. CDR1 and CDR2 (germline): SEHNR, FQNEAQ (reference sequence). There are 14 residues in the CDR3. The full variable domain, rest sourced from reference TRBV7-9 and TRBJ1-5, is DTGVSQNPRHKITKRGQNVTFRCDPISEHNRLYWYRQTLGQGPEFLTYFQNEAQLEKSRLLSDRFSAERPKGSFSTLEIQRTEQGDSAMYLCASSPDSPNQPQHFGDGTRLSIL.

This chain uses TRBV25-1 with TRBJ2-7; TRBD1 agrees at 7 bases. Germline V gives CDR1 MGHDK, CDR2 SYGVNS. The CDR3 contains 14 residues. V lost 5 bases, J lost 4 bases, and 8 bases stayed unmatched. CDR3 in DNA: TGTGCCAGCAGTAAGCCAGACAGGGTATACGAGCAGTACTTC. The encoded protein is CASSKPDRVYEQYF.

This chain joins TRBV5-1 and TRBJ2-1, with TRBD2 as a possible D gene (7 bases). This CDR3 is 16 amino acids long. V lost 3 bases, J lost 6 bases, and 19 bases lay in between. Germline-derived CDR1 and CDR2 are SGHRS and YFSETQ. The CDR3 DNA follows: TGCGCCAGCAGCTCCTGGGCGGCGGGGGCCGTCAATGAGCAGTTCTTC. It yields the protein CASSSWAAGAVNEQFF.

This clonotype appeared a few times. The genes are TRBV10-3 and TRBJ2-1; possibly TRBD2 for D (6 bases). Trimming shortened V by 4 bases and J by 10 bases, and 8 bases separated the two germline ends. This CDR3 region has 11 residues. Germline CDR1 reads ENHRY; CDR2 reads SYGVKD. CDR3 DNA: TGTGCCATCAGTGCCCGGGAGGAGCAGTTCTTC. Protein sequence: CAISAREEQFF.

The V and J genes are TRBV29-1 and TRBJ2-1; 7 bases are a match to TRBD2. CDR1 is SQVTM, CDR2 ANQGSEA, per germline. J was trimmed by 4 bases and V by 7 bases; bases with no gene match: 7. This CDR3 contains 13 residues. DNA for the CDR3: TGCAGCGGTGGGGGGGACCAATACAATGAGCAGTTCTTC. It yields the protein CSGGGDQYNEQFF.

This clonotype was observed a handful of times. The CDR3 loop is CASSLLSGTEGQPQHF. CDR3 sequence (DNA): TGTGCCAGCAGTCTCCTAAGTGGGACAGAGGGTCAGCCCCAGCATTTT. The chain combines TRBV28 with TRBJ1-5; 7 bases match TRBD1. Trimming removed 5 bases from V and 6 bases from J; junction bases left unmatched: 13. CDR3 length: 16 amino acids. The germline CDR1 and CDR2 sequences are MDHEN and SYDVKM. The whole variable domain, remainder taken from reference TRBV28 and TRBJ1-5, is DVKVTQSSRYLVKRTGEKVFLECVQDMDHENMFWYRQDPGLGLRLIYFSYDVKMKEKGDIPEGYSVSREKKERFSLILESASTNQTSMYLCASSLLSGTEGQPQHFGDGTRLSIL.

A few counts support this clonotype. With a much larger clone just one base away, this may be a read error. The V gene is TRBV28, the J gene TRBJ2-5; 7 bases match TRBD2. The length of the CDR3 is 13 residues. Looked up from germline, CDR1 is MDHEN and CDR2 is SYDVKM. The CDR3 DNA follows: TGTGCCAGCGGTTTGGGAGGGAAAGAGACCCAGTACTTC. It translates to CASGLGGKETQYF. The full variable domain, rest sourced from reference TRBV28 and TRBJ2-5, is DVKVTQSSRYLVKRTGEKVFLECVQDMDHENMFWYRQDPGLGLRLIYFSYDVKMKEKGDIPEGYSVSREKKERFSLILESASTNQTSMYLCASGLGGKETQYFGPGTRLLVL.

This clonotype was observed a few times. The CDR3 loop reads CASRTHRGPYTF. The CDR3 nucleotides read TGTGCCAGCAGGACCCACAGGGGCCCCTACACCTTC. The chain employs TRBV6-5 and TRBJ1-2; 7 nucleotides match TRBD1. With V trimmed by 6 bases and J by 10 bases, 8 bases remained unmatched. The CDR3 sequence is 12 residues long. In germline, CDR1 is MNHEY, CDR2 SVGAGI.

The sample holds a few counts of this clonotype. The V call is TRBV5-1, the J call TRBJ1-4, with no clear D. Trimming cost V 0 bases and J 7 bases, with 13 bases left between them. Germline V CDR1 and CDR2: SGHRS, YFSETQ. The CDR3 length is 15 residues. The CDR3 protein is CASSLAPGWGEKLFF. CDR3 DNA sequence: TGCGCCAGCAGCTTGGCCCCGGGGTGGGGTGAAAAACTGTTTTTT. The complete variable domain, with remaining parts taken from reference TRBV5-1 and TRBJ1-4, reads KAGVTQTPRYLIKTRGQQVTLSCSPISGHRSVSWYQQTPGQGLQFLFEYFSETQRNKGNFPGRFSGRQFSNSRSEMNVSTLELGDSALYLCASSLAPGWGEKLFFGSGTQLSVL.

This clonotype was detected only a few times. J is TRBJ2-5 and V is TRBV12-3 or TRBV12-4, with a possible D match to TRBD1 (6 bases). The CDR3 has 15 amino acids. V lost 7 bases, J lost 6 bases, and 21 bases lay in between. As DNA, the CDR3 is TGTGCCAGCAACATCAGGGGTACGAGCGATAAGACCCAGTACTTC. It codes for CASNIRGTSDKTQYF.

In this sample, this clonotype turned up once. The gene calls are TRBV29-1 and TRBJ2-4; no clear D. V lost 4 bases to trimming and J lost 9 bases, with 13 bases between them. The germline CDR1 and CDR2 sequences are SQVTM and ANQGSEA. This CDR3 comprises 12 residues. CDR3 sequence reads: CSVADMGGIQYF. CDR3 in DNA: TGCAGCGTTGCCGACATGGGCGGCATTCAGTACTTC.